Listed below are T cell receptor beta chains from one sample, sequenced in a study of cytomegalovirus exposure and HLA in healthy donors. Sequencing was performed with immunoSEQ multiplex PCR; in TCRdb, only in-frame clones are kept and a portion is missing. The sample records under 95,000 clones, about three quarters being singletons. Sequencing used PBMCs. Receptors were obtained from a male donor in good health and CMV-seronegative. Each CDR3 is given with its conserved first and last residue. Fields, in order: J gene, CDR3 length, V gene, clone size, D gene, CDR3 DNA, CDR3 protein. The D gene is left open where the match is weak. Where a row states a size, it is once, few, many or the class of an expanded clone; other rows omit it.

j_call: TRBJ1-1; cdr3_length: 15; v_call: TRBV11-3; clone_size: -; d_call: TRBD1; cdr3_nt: TGTGCCAGCAGCTTAGGAGCGGGACAGGGGGAACAAGCTTTCTTT; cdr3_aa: CASSLGAGQGEQAFF
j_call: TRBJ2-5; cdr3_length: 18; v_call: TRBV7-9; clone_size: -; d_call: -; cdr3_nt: TGTGCCAGCACTCGGCTCGGTGGAGGGGGGGCTTCCCAAGAGACCCAGTACTTC; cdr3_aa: CASTRLGGGGASQETQYF
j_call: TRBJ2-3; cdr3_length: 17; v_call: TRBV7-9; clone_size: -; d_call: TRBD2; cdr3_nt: TGTGCCAGCAGCCGGCCGGGACTAGCGGGGAGCACAGATACGCAGTATTTT; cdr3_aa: CASSRPGLAGSTDTQYF
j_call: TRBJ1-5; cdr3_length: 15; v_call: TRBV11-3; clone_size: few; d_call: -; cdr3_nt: TGTGCCAGCAGCCCATACAGGGATTGCAATCAGCCCCAGCATTTT; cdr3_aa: CASSPYRDCNQPQHF
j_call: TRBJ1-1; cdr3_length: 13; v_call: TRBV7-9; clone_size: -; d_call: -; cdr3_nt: TGTGCCAGCAGCTCCGTCGCTATCCCTGAAGCTTTCTTT; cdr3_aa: CASSSVAIPEAFF
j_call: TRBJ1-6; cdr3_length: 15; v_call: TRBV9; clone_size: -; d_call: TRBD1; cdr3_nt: TGTGCCAGCAGCGGAGGGGGACAGTATGATTCACCCCTCAACTTT; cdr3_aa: CASSGGGQYDSPLNF
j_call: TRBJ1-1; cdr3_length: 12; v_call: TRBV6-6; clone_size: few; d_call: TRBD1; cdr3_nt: TGTGCCACCGGGGGGGACAGCACTGAAGCTTTCTTT; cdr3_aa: CATGGDSTEAFF
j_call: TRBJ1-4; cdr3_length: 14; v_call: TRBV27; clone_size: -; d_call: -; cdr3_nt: TGTGCCAGCAGTTTACGGACAGATGGTGAAAAACTGTTTTTT; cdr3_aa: CASSLRTDGEKLFF
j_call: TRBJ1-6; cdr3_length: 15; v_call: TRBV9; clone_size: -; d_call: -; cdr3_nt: TGTGCCAGCAGCTGGCAGCCGCAGGGTAATTCACCCCTCCACTTT; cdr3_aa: CASSWQPQGNSPLHF
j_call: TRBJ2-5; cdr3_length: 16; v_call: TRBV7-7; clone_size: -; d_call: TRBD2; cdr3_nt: TGTGCCAGCAGCCGGACTAGCGGGGTATACCAAGAGACCCAGTACTTC; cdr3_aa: CASSRTSGVYQETQYF
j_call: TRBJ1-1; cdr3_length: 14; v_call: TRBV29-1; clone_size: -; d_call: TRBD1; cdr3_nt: TGCAGCGTTGCGACGGACAGGGCCGACACTGAAGCTTTCTTT; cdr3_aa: CSVATDRADTEAFF
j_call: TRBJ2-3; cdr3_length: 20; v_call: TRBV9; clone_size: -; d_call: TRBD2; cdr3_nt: TGTGCCAGCAGCGCGGGGGGACTAGCGGGAGTCGGTTTAAGTACAGATACGCAGTATTTT; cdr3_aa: CASSAGGLAGVGLSTDTQYF
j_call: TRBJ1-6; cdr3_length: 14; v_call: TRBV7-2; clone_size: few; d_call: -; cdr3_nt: TGTGCCAGCAGAGTGAGCTCCTATAATTCACCCCTCCACTTT; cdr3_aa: CASRVSSYNSPLHF
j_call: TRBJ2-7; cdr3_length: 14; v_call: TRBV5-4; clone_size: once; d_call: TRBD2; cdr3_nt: TGTGCCAGCTCAACTAGCGGGAGTCTGTACGAGCAGTACTTC; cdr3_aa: CASSTSGSLYEQYF
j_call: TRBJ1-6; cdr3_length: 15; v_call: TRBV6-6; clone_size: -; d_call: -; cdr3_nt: TGTGCCAGCAGTCCGGGGCCTCCGGAGGGTTCACCCCTCCACTTT; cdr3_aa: CASSPGPPEGSPLHF
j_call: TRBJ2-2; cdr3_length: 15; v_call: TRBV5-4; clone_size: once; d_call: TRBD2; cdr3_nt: TGTGCCAGCAGCGACCGGACTAGCGGGAGTCGGGAGCTGTTTTTT; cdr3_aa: CASSDRTSGSRELFF
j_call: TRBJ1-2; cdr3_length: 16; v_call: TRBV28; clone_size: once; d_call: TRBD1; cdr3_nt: TGTGCCAGCAGTTTATGGACAGGGGAATCTTCGGGTGGCTACACCTTC; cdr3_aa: CASSLWTGESSGGYTF
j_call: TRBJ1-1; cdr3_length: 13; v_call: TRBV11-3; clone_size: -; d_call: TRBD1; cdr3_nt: TGTGCCAGCAGCTTAGGGGACAGCCCTGAAGCTTTCTTT; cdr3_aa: CASSLGDSPEAFF
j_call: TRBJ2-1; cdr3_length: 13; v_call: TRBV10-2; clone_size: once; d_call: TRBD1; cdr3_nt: TGCGCCAGCACCCGACAGGGTGGAAATGAGCAGTTCTTC; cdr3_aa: CASTRQGGNEQFF
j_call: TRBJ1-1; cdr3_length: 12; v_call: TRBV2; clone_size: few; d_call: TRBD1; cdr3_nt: TGTGCCAGCAGCAGGGGGCCCGCTGAAGCTTTCTTT; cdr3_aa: CASSRGPAEAFF
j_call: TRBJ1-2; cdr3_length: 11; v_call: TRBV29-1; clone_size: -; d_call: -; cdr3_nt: TGCAGCGGCACAGGACGAAACGGCTACACCTTC; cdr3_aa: CSGTGRNGYTF
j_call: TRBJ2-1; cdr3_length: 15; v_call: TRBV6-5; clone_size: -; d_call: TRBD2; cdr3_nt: TGTGCCAGCAGGGTAGGGACTAGCGGAAACAATGAGCAGTTCTTC; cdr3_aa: CASRVGTSGNNEQFF
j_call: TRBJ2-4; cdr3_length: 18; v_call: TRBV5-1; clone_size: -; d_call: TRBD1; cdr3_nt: TGCGCCAGCAGCTTGGCCTGGCGGCAGGGGGCATCCAAAAACATTCAGTACTTC; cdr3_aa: CASSLAWRQGASKNIQYF
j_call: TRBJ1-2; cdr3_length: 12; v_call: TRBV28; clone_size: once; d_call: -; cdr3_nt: TGTGCCAGCAGTCTAGACAACTATGGCTACACCTTC; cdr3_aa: CASSLDNYGYTF
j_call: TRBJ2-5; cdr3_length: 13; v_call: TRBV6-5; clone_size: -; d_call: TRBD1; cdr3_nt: TGTGCCAGCAGCATCGACAGGGTGGTGACCCAGTACTTC; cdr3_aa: CASSIDRVVTQYF
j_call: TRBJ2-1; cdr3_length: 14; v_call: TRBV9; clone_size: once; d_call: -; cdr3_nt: TGTGCCAGCAGCCCAGATGGGGCATACAATGAGCAGTTCTTC; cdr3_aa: CASSPDGAYNEQFF
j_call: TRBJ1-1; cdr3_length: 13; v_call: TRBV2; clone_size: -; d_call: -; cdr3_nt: TGTGCCAGCAGGCCCGACTTGAACACTGAAGCTTTCTTT; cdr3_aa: CASRPDLNTEAFF
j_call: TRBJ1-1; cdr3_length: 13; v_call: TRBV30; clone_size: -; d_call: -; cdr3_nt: TGTGCCTGGAGTGGGGGCTCGAACACTGAAGCTTTCTTT; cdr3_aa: CAWSGGSNTEAFF
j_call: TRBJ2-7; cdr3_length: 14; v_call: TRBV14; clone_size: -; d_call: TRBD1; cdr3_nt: TGTGCCAGCAGCCGATGGGACAGGGCCTACGAGCAGTACTTC; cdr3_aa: CASSRWDRAYEQYF
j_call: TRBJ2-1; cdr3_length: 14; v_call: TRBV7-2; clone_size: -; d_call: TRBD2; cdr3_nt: TGTGCCAGCAGAATTAGACTAGCTGAAAATGAGCAGTTCTTC; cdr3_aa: CASRIRLAENEQFF
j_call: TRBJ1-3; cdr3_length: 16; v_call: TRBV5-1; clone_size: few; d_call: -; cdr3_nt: TGCGCCAGCAGCTTGGCCCAGGTTCGCTCTGGAAACACCATATATTTT; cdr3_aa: CASSLAQVRSGNTIYF
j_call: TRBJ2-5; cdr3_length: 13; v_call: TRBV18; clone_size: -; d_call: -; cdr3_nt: TGTGCCAGCTCGCTTAGACAGCAAGAGACCCAGTACTTC; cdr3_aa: CASSLRQQETQYF
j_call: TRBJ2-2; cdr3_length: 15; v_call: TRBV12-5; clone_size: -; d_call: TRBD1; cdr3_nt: TGTGCTAGTTCCCCGGGACAGGGTGGCACCGGGGAGCTGTTTTTT; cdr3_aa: CASSPGQGGTGELFF
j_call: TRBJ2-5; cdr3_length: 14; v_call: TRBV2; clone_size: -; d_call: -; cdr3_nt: TGTGCCAGCAGTGCGGTCCAAAAGGGGGAGACCCAGTACTTC; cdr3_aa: CASSAVQKGETQYF
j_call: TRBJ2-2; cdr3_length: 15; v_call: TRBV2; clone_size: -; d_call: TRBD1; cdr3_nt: TGTGCCAGCAGTGAATTAGGGGGCGACACCGGGGAGCTGTTTTTT; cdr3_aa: CASSELGGDTGELFF
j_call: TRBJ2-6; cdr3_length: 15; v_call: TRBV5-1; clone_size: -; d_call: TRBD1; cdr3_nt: TGCGCCAGTCGTGACACAGGGGCTGGGGCCAACGTCCTGACTTTC; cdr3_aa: CASRDTGAGANVLTF